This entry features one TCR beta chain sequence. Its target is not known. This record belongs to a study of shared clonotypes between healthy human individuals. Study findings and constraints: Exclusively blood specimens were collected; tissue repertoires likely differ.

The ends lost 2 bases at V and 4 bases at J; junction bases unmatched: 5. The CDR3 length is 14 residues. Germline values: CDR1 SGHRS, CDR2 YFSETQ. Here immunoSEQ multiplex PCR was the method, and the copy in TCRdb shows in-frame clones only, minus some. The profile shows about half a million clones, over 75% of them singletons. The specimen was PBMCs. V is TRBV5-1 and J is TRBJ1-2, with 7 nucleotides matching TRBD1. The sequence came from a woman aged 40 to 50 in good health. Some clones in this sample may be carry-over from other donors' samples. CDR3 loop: CASSFLQGTYGYTF. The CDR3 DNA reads TGCGCCAGCAGCTTCCTACAGGGGACCTATGGCTACACCTTC.